The 13 T cell receptor beta chains presented below share a single source sample, sequenced in a study of blood T cell repertoires in COVID-19. TCRdb keeps only in-frame clones here, not all; method: immunoSEQ multiplex PCR. Seen here are approximately 180,000 clones, around 85% observed once, and the top ten hold 9.5% to 12%. The sample taken for sequencing was peripheral blood. The receptors originated from a human donor with active or convalescent COVID-19. The donor label of this sample is uncertain.

This clone appeared a single time. V usage is TRBV10-1 and J usage is TRBJ2-7; D is possibly TRBD2 (5 bases). Looked up from germline, CDR1 is WNHNN and CDR2 is SYGVQD (reference sequence). Trimming removed 5 bases at V and 6 bases at J, with 17 bases between. The length of the CDR3 is 14 residues. The CDR3 here is CASSRTGTPGEQYF. The DNA of the CDR3 is TGCGCCAGCAGTCGCACGGGAACCCCAGGCGAGCAGTACTTC.

The CDR3 DNA sequence: TGTGCCAGCAGCTTAGCGCCGGTCGGGAGGGCTGCCTCCTACAATGAGCAGTTCTTC. Translating gives CASSLAPVGRAASYNEQFF. V usage is TRBV7-9 and J usage is TRBJ2-1; 8 bases align to TRBD2. In germline, CDR1 is SEHNR, CDR2 FQNEAQ (reference sequence). V lost 0 bases, J lost 0 bases, and 10 bases stayed unmatched. CDR3 length: 19 amino acids.

This chain connects TRBV11-2 to TRBJ2-1; 10 bases agree with TRBD2. The trim removed 4 bases at V and 9 bases at J, leaving 9 bases unmatched. Germline CDR1 is SGHAT and CDR2 is FQNNGV. CDR3 length: 15 amino acids. The CDR3: CASSWVSGGQGEQFF. CDR3 coding DNA: TGTGCCAGCAGCTGGGTTAGCGGGGGGCAGGGTGAGCAGTTCTTC.

This chain links TRBV19 with TRBJ2-7, with a weak D call TRBD1 (8 bases). Germline loops: CDR1 LNHDA, CDR2 SQIVND (reference sequence). The length of the CDR3 is 17 residues. V was shortened by 3 bases and J by 0 bases, with 18 bases between the two germline ends. CDR3 residues: CASSIQGGDRYSYEQYF. CDR3 DNA sequence: TGTGCCAGTAGTATCCAGGGGGGGGACAGGTACTCCTACGAGCAGTACTTC.

This clone was seen more than once but under ten times. The CDR3 region is CASGDRVGTPLHF. CDR3 DNA sequence: TGTGCCAGTGGGGACAGGGTGGGAACACCCCTCCACTTT. The chain links TRBV19 to TRBJ1-6, with TRBD1 matching 9 bases. The CDR3 runs 13 residues. Germline values: CDR1 LNHDA, CDR2 SQIVND (reference sequence). V lost 8 bases, J lost 11 bases, and 7 bases stayed unmatched.

This chain joins TRBV6-5 and TRBJ1-6; no definite D call. V was trimmed by 7 bases and J by 7 bases, leaving 17 bases between them. Looked up from germline, CDR1 is MNHEY and CDR2 is SVGAGI. The CDR3 length is 15 residues. The CDR3, as DNA: TGTGCCAGCACCCCTAGCCCGTGGGGAAATTCACCCCTCCACTTT. It specifies CASTPSPWGNSPLHF.

The rearrangement uses TRBV6-5 and TRBJ2-5; 8 bases agree with TRBD2. CDR1 MNHEY and CDR2 SVGAGI come from the germline V gene. V was pared by 2 bases and J by 5 bases, with 4 bases of the junction left unmatched. The CDR3 spans 14 residues. Here the CDR3 DNA reads TGTGCCAGCAGTTACGGGACTAGTAAGGAGACCCAGTACTTC. The encoded protein is CASSYGTSKETQYF.

The V call is TRBV2, the J call TRBJ2-7; 8 nucleotides line up with TRBD2. Trimming took 7 bases from V and 2 from J; bases not matched to a gene: 10. The CDR3 is 15 amino acids. Per germline, CDR1 SNHLY and CDR2 FYNNEI. CDR3 nucleotide sequence: TGTGCCAGCAATCGACTTGCCGGGGGGGCCTACGAGCAGTACTTC. Residues: CASNRLAGGAYEQYF.

In DNA form, the CDR3 reads TGTGCCACACTTCTCTCGGGTTCATACAATGAGCAGTTCTTC. This translates into CATLLSGSYNEQFF. This sequence joins TRBV7-2 and TRBJ2-1; D unresolved. This CDR3 comprises 14 residues. Germline assignment: CDR1 SGHTA and CDR2 FQGNSA. The ends were cut back, 10 bases at V and 4 bases at J, with 17 bases in the middle.

This clone was recorded only once. This chain links TRBV3-1 (or the pseudogene TRBV3-2) with TRBJ1-6; no clear D gene. Germline V gene sequence: CDR1 LGHDT, CDR2 YNNKEL (reference sequence). The ends were cut back, 1 base at V and 15 bases at J, with 10 bases in the middle. The CDR3 length is 12 residues. The CDR3 protein is CASSQGGSVLHF. The CDR3 DNA follows: TGTGCCAGCAGCCAAGGCGGTTCGGTCCTCCACTTT.

This chain's CDR3 is CASSLWSGLKNTIYF. The CDR3 nucleotides are TGTGCCAGCAGCTTGTGGTCAGGGCTTAAAAACACCATATATTTT. The chain carries TRBV5-6 and TRBJ1-3; D may be TRBD1 (5 bases). CDR3 length: 15 residues. With 1 base removed from V and 6 bases from J, the gap between germline ends came to 14 bases. Per germline, CDR1 SGHDT and CDR2 YYEEEE.

This CDR3 is CAWSLDFLSSGNTIYF. Written as DNA, the CDR3 is TGTGCCTGGAGTTTGGACTTTCTCAGCTCTGGAAACACCATATATTTT. The chain has TRBV30 and TRBJ1-3, with no clear D. Trimming removed 2 bases at V and 0 bases at J, with 14 bases between. CDR3 length: 16 amino acids. Germline V gene lookup returns CDR1 GTSNPN and CDR2 SVGIG (reference sequence).

The rearrangement joins TRBV9 to TRBJ2-5; TRBD2 agrees at 12 bases. The CDR3 loop spans 16 amino acids. V lost 3 bases and J lost 5; bases outside the gene matches: 8. Per the germline V gene, CDR1 is SGDLS and CDR2 is YYNGEE. DNA for the CDR3: TGTGCCAGCAGCGCAAATGGACTAGCGGGATCGGAGACCCAGTACTTC. Protein: CASSANGLAGSETQYF.